Each of the 31 T cell receptor beta chains below was sequenced from the same sample in a study of chemoradiotherapy in HPV16-positive cancers. TCRdb keeps only in-frame clones here, not all; method: immunoSEQ multiplex PCR. The top ten hold under 2.5% of the sample, which has over 10,000 clones, 76% seen once. This sample was obtained from a patient who underwent chemoradiotherapy. These receptor sequences come from a human donor with HPV-associated anogenital cancer.

The J gene is TRBJ2-7, the V gene TRBV2, with 10 nucleotides matching TRBD2. The CDR3 length is 17 residues. The J segment lost 7 bases and the V segment lost 4 bases, leaving 16 bases of the junction unmatched. Germline loops: CDR1 SNHLY, CDR2 FYNNEI. CDR3 in amino acids: CASSGGERLAGAREQYF. DNA for the CDR3: TGTGCCAGCAGTGGAGGGGAAAGGCTAGCGGGGGCCCGGGAGCAGTACTTC.

The chain is built from TRBV5-1 and TRBJ2-4; 13 bases are a match to TRBD2. The V gene's germline CDR1 is SGHRS and CDR2 YFSETQ. This CDR3 is 16 amino acids long. Trimming at V came to 3 bases and at J to 8 bases, leaving 8 bases not matched to a gene. CDR3 sequence (DNA): TGCGCCAGCAGCTCCGGGACTAGCGGGGCATCGGACATTCAGTACTTC. Translation gives CASSSGTSGASDIQYF.

The chain has TRBV4-2 and TRBJ2-3; D unclear. The CDR3 covers 14 residues. Trimming took 4 bases from V and 5 from J, leaving 13 bases between them. Germline CDR1 is LGHNA and CDR2 is YNFKEQ. The chain's CDR3 is CASSPGPGGDTQYF. In DNA, the CDR3 is TGTGCCAGCAGCCCGGGCCCCGGTGGAGATACGCAGTATTTT.

This sequence joins TRBV9 and TRBJ1-1; tentative D call: TRBD1 (6 bases). From germline, CDR1 is SGDLS and CDR2 YYNGEE. This CDR3 has 13 residues. V shed 3 bases and J shed 7 bases, with 13 bases lying between them. CDR3 loop: CASSANTGFEAFF. In DNA, the CDR3 is TGTGCCAGCAGCGCAAACACAGGGTTTGAAGCTTTCTTT.

The chain employs TRBV7-3 and TRBJ2-5; 14 bases align to TRBD2. Germline V gene sequence: CDR1 SGHTA, CDR2 FQGTGA. CDR3 length: 16 amino acids. V dropped 5 bases and J dropped 4; count of bases not matched to a gene: 6. The CDR3 nucleotides are TGTGCCAGCAGCCTGGGACTAGCGGGGGCAGGAGAGACCCAGTACTTC. Amino acid sequence: CASSLGLAGAGETQYF.

V is TRBV2 and J is TRBJ1-5; D unresolved. The CDR3 spans 14 residues. Germline loops: CDR1 SNHLY, CDR2 FYNNEI. V lost 3 bases and J 1 base, leaving 7 bases between the germline ends. The CDR3 loop is CASSDRQSNQPQHF. The CDR3 DNA is TGTGCCAGCAGTGACCGGCAGAGCAATCAGCCCCAGCATTTT.

This clone was observed a single time. The V call is TRBV7-2, the J call TRBJ2-3, with unresolved D. This CDR3 has 14 amino acids. V lost 5 bases to trimming and J lost 0 bases, with 9 bases between them. Germline-derived CDR1 and CDR2 are SGHTA and FQGNSA. Written as DNA, the CDR3 is TGTGCCAGCAGCCCGTACATGAGCACAGATACGCAGTATTTT. This codes for CASSPYMSTDTQYF.

This chain uses TRBV7-9 with TRBJ1-1; D is perhaps TRBD1 (5 bases). The ends were cut back, 5 bases at V and 4 bases at J, with 11 bases in the middle. The CDR3 runs 13 residues. Germline V gene data show CDR1 as SEHNR and CDR2 as FQNEAQ (reference sequence). In DNA form, the CDR3 reads TGTGCCAGCAGCGCTGGCAGGGCCACTGAAGCTTTCTTT. Translation gives CASSAGRATEAFF.

The chain recombines TRBV7-3 with TRBJ2-5; D perhaps matches TRBD2 (6 bases). The CDR3 has 14 residues. Germline V gives CDR1 SGHTA, CDR2 FQGTGA. V was shortened by 5 bases and J by 5 bases, with 15 bases between the two germline ends. The CDR3 reads CASSPSAGGETQYF. The CDR3 nucleotides are TGTGCCAGCAGCCCCTCAGCGGGCGGGGAGACCCAGTACTTC.

The chain recombines TRBV10-3 with TRBJ1-2, with 7 bases matching TRBD1. The CDR3 runs 12 residues. Germline V gives CDR1 ENHRY, CDR2 SYGVKD. The junction had 3 bases not matched to a gene; V was cut back by 4 bases and J by 7 bases. This chain's CDR3 is CAISGQGSGYTF. Here the CDR3 DNA reads TGTGCCATCAGTGGACAGGGAAGTGGCTACACCTTC.

This clone has only a few counts. V usage is TRBV5-8 and J usage is TRBJ1-5; D is perhaps TRBD1 (6 bases). Germline CDR1 reads SGHTS; CDR2 reads YDEGEE. The length of the CDR3 is 15 residues. Trimming shortened V by 4 bases and J by 1 base, and 12 bases separated the two germline ends. The chain's CDR3 is CASSVWGASNQPQHF. DNA for the CDR3: TGTGCCAGCAGCGTGTGGGGGGCCAGCAATCAGCCCCAGCATTTT. Variable domain in full (rest from reference TRBV5-8 and TRBJ1-5): EAGVTQSPTHLIKTRGQQATLRCSPISGHTSVYWYQQALGLGLQFLLWYDEGEERNRGNFPPRFSGRQFPNYSSELNVNALELEDSALYLCASSVWGASNQPQHFGDGTRLSIL.

The genes are TRBV7-9 and TRBJ2-3; 8 bases map to TRBD2. This CDR3 spans 16 amino acids. With 7 bases clipped from V and 1 base from J, the junction kept 10 bases outside the gene matches. Germline V gene lookup returns CDR1 SEHNR and CDR2 FQNEAQ (reference sequence). CDR3 bases: TGTGCCAGCATCCTCGGGCCGGGGGGGGGCACAGATACGCAGTATTTT. Protein sequence: CASILGPGGGTDTQYF.

This clone was recorded once. The V call is TRBV7-8, the J call TRBJ1-4; 11 nucleotides match TRBD1. The CDR3 has 18 residues. After removal of 5 bases from V and 2 bases from J, the junction contained 10 bases not matched to a gene. From germline, CDR1 is SGHVS and CDR2 FQNEAQ. The CDR3, as DNA: TGTGCCAGCAGCCCGTCCTTAGGACAGGGGGCTACTAATGAAAAACTGTTTTTT. Translating gives CASSPSLGQGATNEKLFF. Filled out from reference TRBV7-8 and TRBJ1-4, the complete variable domain reads GAGVSQSPRYKVAKRGQDVALRCDPISGHVSLFWYQQALGQGPEFLTYFQNEAQLDKSGLPSDRFFAERPEGSVSTLKIQRTQQEDSAVYLCASSPSLGQGATNEKLFFGSGTQLSVL.

The chain has TRBV5-1 and TRBJ2-1, with TRBD1 identical over 8 bases. From germline, CDR1 is SGHRS and CDR2 YFSETQ. The CDR3 is made up of 12 amino acids. V lost 4 bases to trimming and J lost 12 bases; unmatched junction nucleotides: 6. The CDR3 bases are TGCGCCAGCAGCCCGGTGGGGACAGGGCAGTTCTTC. Protein sequence: CASSPVGTGQFF.

V gene TRBV4-1 combines with J gene TRBJ2-1; TRBD2 matches 8 bases. The length of the CDR3 is 16 residues. After removal of 0 bases from V and 6 bases from J, the junction contained 7 bases not matched to a gene. The germline CDR1 and CDR2 sequences are MGHRA and YSYEKL. Here the CDR3 reads CASSQETGSGGNEQFF. The CDR3, as DNA: TGCGCCAGCAGCCAAGAGACGGGCAGCGGGGGCAATGAGCAGTTCTTC.

DNA of the CDR3: TGTGCCATCAGTGAGCCCGCCCGGGGGACAGGGAGCATGAACACTGAAGCTTTCTTT. Amino acids: CAISEPARGTGSMNTEAFF. This chain joins TRBV10-3 and TRBJ1-1; 9 bases line up with TRBD1. The CDR3 runs 19 residues. The germline gives CDR1 ENHRY, CDR2 SYGVKD. Trimming at V came to 2 bases and at J to 0 bases, leaving 13 bases not matched to a gene.

The chain employs TRBV4-1 and TRBJ2-6; D unclear. Germline CDR1 MGHRA, CDR2 YSYEKL. Trimming stripped 0 bases from V and 2 bases from J, with 20 bases between. There are 20 residues in the CDR3. The CDR3 coding sequence is TGCGCCAGCAGCCAAGATCCCCCGTCGGTCATTACGGCTGGGGCCAACGTCCTGACTTTC. Translating it yields CASSQDPPSVITAGANVLTF.

This rearrangement joins TRBV7-9 to TRBJ2-1, with TRBD2 matching 10 bases. The J segment lost 0 bases and the V segment lost 5 bases, leaving 7 bases of the junction unmatched. Germline V lookup: CDR1 SEHNR, CDR2 FQNEAQ (reference sequence). The CDR3 has 17 residues. The CDR3 DNA reads as TGTGCCAGCAGCGACCCACTAGCGGGGAGCTCCTACAATGAGCAGTTCTTC. Encoded protein: CASSDPLAGSSYNEQFF. Complete variable domain (other parts from reference TRBV7-9 and TRBJ2-1): DTGVSQNPRHKITKRGQNVTFRCDPISEHNRLYWYRQTLGQGPEFLTYFQNEAQLEKSRLLSDRFSAERPKGSFSTLEIQRTEQGDSAMYLCASSDPLAGSSYNEQFFGPGTRLTVL.

Only a few counts were recorded for this clone. This rearrangement joins TRBV29-1 to TRBJ1-2; TRBD1 aligns across 7 bases. The CDR3 consists of 13 residues. V was pared by 6 bases and J by 8 bases, with 12 bases of the junction left unmatched. Germline values: CDR1 SQVTM, CDR2 ANQGSEA. In DNA, the CDR3 is TGCAGCGTCCCGACAGGGCCGAAGGCCGGCTACACCTTC. Its protein is CSVPTGPKAGYTF. The full variable domain, with the rest looked up from reference TRBV29-1 and TRBJ1-2, is SAVISQKPSRDICQRGTSLTIQCQVDSQVTMMFWYRQQPGQSLTLIATANQGSEATYESGFVIDKFPISRPNLTFSTLTVSNMSPEDSSIYLCSVPTGPKAGYTFGSGTRLTVV.

The rearrangement links TRBV19 to TRBJ1-6; possibly TRBD1 for D (5 bases). The length of the CDR3 is 14 residues. Germline loops: CDR1 LNHDA, CDR2 SQIVND (reference sequence). Trimming removed 1 base from V and 5 bases from J, with 6 bases in between. The CDR3 spells CASSIVTDNSPLHF. CDR3 DNA: TGTGCCAGTAGTATAGTGACAGATAATTCACCCCTCCACTTT.

The chain links TRBV12-5 to TRBJ1-1; D perhaps matches TRBD1 (6 bases). The CDR3 totals 15 residues. Germline assignment: CDR1 LGHNT and CDR2 FRNRAP. Trimming cost V 6 bases and J 3 bases, with 17 bases left between them. The CDR3 DNA reads as TGTGCTAGTGGCCCTGACTCATGGGGGCACACTGAAGCTTTCTTT. It translates to CASGPDSWGHTEAFF. Full variable domain (missing parts from reference TRBV12-5 and TRBJ1-1): DARVTQTPRHKVTEMGQEVTMRCQPILGHNTVFWYRQTMMQGLELLAYFRNRAPLDDSGMPKDRFSAEMPDATLATLKIQPSEPRDSAVYFCASGPDSWGHTEAFFGQGTRLTVV.

V and J are TRBV5-4 and TRBJ2-7; D tentatively reads TRBD1 or TRBD2 (6 bases each). The CDR3 length is 13 residues. Per germline, CDR1 SGHNT and CDR2 YYREEE (reference sequence). Deletions cut 4 bases from V and 2 bases from J, with 10 bases between. The CDR3 nucleotides read TGTGCCAGCAGCCCAAGGGGGGCCTACGAGCAGTACTTC. This sequence encodes CASSPRGAYEQYF.

V gene TRBV4-3 combines with J gene TRBJ1-1; 7 bases are a match to TRBD1. This CDR3 has 16 residues. Germline values: CDR1 LGHNA, CDR2 YSLEER. The J segment lost 0 bases and the V segment lost 0 bases, leaving 4 bases of the junction unmatched. Written as DNA, the CDR3 is TGCGCCAGCAGCCAAGACATCAGGGGGTTGAACACTGAAGCTTTCTTT. It specifies CASSQDIRGLNTEAFF.

The rearrangement links TRBV7-9 to TRBJ2-3; no reliable D call. Germline values: CDR1 SEHNR, CDR2 FQNEAQ (reference sequence). CDR3 length: 12 residues. V was clipped by 7 bases and J by 5 bases, with 10 bases between them. The CDR3 protein is CASTPWGDTQYF. The CDR3 DNA is TGTGCCAGCACCCCGTGGGGAGATACGCAGTATTTT. The full variable domain, rest sourced from reference TRBV7-9 and TRBJ2-3, is DTGVSQNPRHKITKRGQNVTFRCDPISEHNRLYWYRQTLGQGPEFLTYFQNEAQLEKSRLLSDRFSAERPKGSFSTLEIQRTEQGDSAMYLCASTPWGDTQYFGPGTRLTVL.

V usage is TRBV7-6 and J usage is TRBJ1-2; D gene unclear. The V gene lost 4 bases and the J gene lost 0 bases, with 15 bases spanning the gap. Germline values: CDR1 SGHVS, CDR2 FNYEAQ. The CDR3 sequence is 16 residues long. The DNA of the CDR3 is TGTGCCAGCAGCTCGTTGACATCGAGGTCTAACTATGGCTACACCTTC. Residues: CASSSLTSRSNYGYTF.

This clone has just a few counts. The chain couples TRBV11-1 to TRBJ2-2; 7 bases match TRBD2. Germline CDR1 and CDR2: SGHAT and FQDESV (reference sequence). The CDR3 is made up of 13 amino acids. With 6 bases clipped from V and 5 bases from J, the junction kept 3 bases outside the gene matches. CDR3 bases: TGTGCCAGCAGTCCCGGGAGGACCGGGGAGCTGTTTTTT. Translation: CASSPGRTGELFF.

This clone was found once. The rearrangement links TRBV28 to TRBJ2-5; D may be TRBD1 or TRBD2 (5 bases each). Trimming shortened V by 2 bases and J by 4 bases, and 14 bases separated the two germline ends. The germline gives CDR1 MDHEN, CDR2 SYDVKM. The CDR3 is 15 residues long. CDR3 loop: CASSLGGRLGETQYF. DNA of the CDR3: TGTGCCAGCAGTTTAGGGGGACGGCTAGGAGAGACCCAGTACTTC.

CDR3: CASSFGQDLGYGYTF. As DNA, the CDR3 is TGTGCCAGCAGCTTTGGGCAGGATCTCGGCTATGGCTACACCTTC. The chain carries TRBV7-6 and TRBJ1-2; D uncertain. The CDR3 totals 15 residues. Trimming took 3 bases from V and 4 from J, leaving 15 bases between them. Per germline, CDR1 SGHVS and CDR2 FNYEAQ.

The CDR3: CASSLDARYEQYF. In DNA, the CDR3 is TGCGCCAGCAGCTTGGACGCGCGCTACGAGCAGTACTTC. The V and J genes are TRBV5-1 and TRBJ2-7; no clear D. Germline V gene data show CDR1 as SGHRS and CDR2 as YFSETQ. V was trimmed by 0 bases and J by 3 bases, leaving 7 bases between them. There are 13 residues in the CDR3. The entire variable domain, with the rest obtained from reference TRBV5-1 and TRBJ2-7, is as follows: KAGVTQTPRYLIKTRGQQVTLSCSPISGHRSVSWYQQTPGQGLQFLFEYFSETQRNKGNFPGRFSGRQFSNSRSEMNVSTLELGDSALYLCASSLDARYEQYFGPGTRLTVT.

The V gene is TRBV19, the J gene TRBJ1-4; 7 nucleotides agree with TRBD1. The CDR3 is 16 amino acids. Germline CDR1 is LNHDA and CDR2 is SQIVND (reference sequence). J was trimmed by 7 bases and V by 0 bases; bases with no gene match: 8. The CDR3 sequence: CASSIDSTGLSEKLFF. CDR3 DNA: TGTGCCAGTAGTATAGACTCGACAGGGTTAAGTGAAAAACTGTTTTTT.

The chain employs TRBV4-1 and TRBJ2-2; 15 bases match TRBD2. This CDR3 region has 17 residues. V shed 4 bases and J 6 bases; nucleotides not matched to a gene: 6. CDR1 and CDR2 (germline): MGHRA, YSYEKL. This CDR3 reads CASSPLWTSGGAGELFF. The DNA of the CDR3 is TGCGCCAGCAGCCCTCTTTGGACTAGCGGGGGGGCCGGGGAGCTGTTTTTT.